These 20 T cell receptor beta chains came from one sample sequenced in a study of T cell clonality in common variable immunodeficiency. Generated by immunoSEQ multiplex PCR, the TCRdb table keeps only in-frame clones and is missing some. The record shows 35,000 to 45,000 clones for this sample, with no singletons present. Sequenced input: peripheral blood mononuclear cells. Every receptor here comes from a person between 18 and 69 years old in good health.

In its sample, this clone was seen a few times. The read terminates 3 residues before the CDR3 end, so the remaining end is supplied by the germline J gene. The chain is built from TRBV2 and TRBJ1-6; no firm D call. V lost 4 bases, J lost 5 bases, and 12 bases lay in between. Germline-derived CDR1 and CDR2 are SNHLY and FYNNEI. The CDR3 extends over 15 amino acids. The covered CDR3 bases are TGTGCCAGCAGTGGATCGGGTAACGATAATTCACCC. It codes for CASSGSGNDNSP. The whole CDR3 protein reads CASSGSGNDNSPLHF. Looking up the rest from reference TRBV2 and TRBJ1-6 gives the full variable domain: EPEVTQTPSHQVTQMGQEVILRCVPISNHLYFYWYRQILGQKVEFLVSFYNNEISEKSEIFDDQFSVERPDGSNFTLKIRSTKLEDSAMYFCASSGSGNDNSPLHFGNGTRLTVT.

In this sample, this clone turned up many times. Read sequence stops 3 residues before the CDR3 end, and the germline J gene provides the missing end. This rearrangement joins TRBV2 to TRBJ1-2; no firm D call. This CDR3 spans 13 amino acids. The germline V gene has CDR1 SNHLY and CDR2 FYNNEI. Trimming took off 8 bases at V and 0 bases at J, with 10 bases between the two ends. The CDR3 is CASVRTANYGYTF. The CDR3 bases that were read are TGTGCCAGCGTTCGCACAGCTAACTATGGC.

This clone was counted many times. The read ends 3 residues before the CDR3 terminus; that terminus is restored from the germline J gene. This chain links TRBV7-8 with TRBJ2-5; D may be TRBD2 (6 bases). Germline CDR1 reads SGHVS; CDR2 reads FQNEAQ. Trimming pared 2 bases from V and 2 bases from J, leaving 9 bases between. The CDR3 extends over 14 amino acids. CDR3 bases read: TGTGCCAGCAGCTTAATCGGGGGACAAGAGACC. This sequence encodes CASSLIGGQET. The whole CDR3 sequence is CASSLIGGQETQYF.

Ten or more counts support this clone. The CDR3 end is not reached by the read, which stops 3 residues before it; the germline J gene fills it in. V gene TRBV15 combines with J gene TRBJ2-3, with 9 bases matching TRBD2. Trimming removed 1 base from V and 1 base from J; junction bases left unmatched: 3. CDR1 is LNHNV and CDR2 is YYDKDF in the germline V gene (reference sequence). The CDR3 has 16 amino acids. CDR3 DNA (partial): TGTGCCACCAGCAGAGTCAGGACTAGCGGCACAGATACG. Translated, it gives CATSRVRTSGTDT. The whole CDR3 protein reads CATSRVRTSGTDTQYF.

This clone has a count of ten or more. The read ends 3 residues early relative to the CDR3; the germline J gene fills the gap. V usage is TRBV2 and J usage is TRBJ2-1; D ambiguous. V lost 7 bases to trimming and J lost 8 bases, with 12 bases between them. CDR1 is SNHLY and CDR2 is FYNNEI in the germline V gene. The CDR3 runs to 12 residues. The sequenced CDR3 bases are TGTGCCAGCAAAGGCAATCCAGATGAG. This encodes CASKGNPDE. Given in full, the CDR3 is CASKGNPDEQFF.

This clone was seen repeatedly, ten times or more. The observed sequence ends 3 residues before the CDR3 terminus, with the missing tail filled in from the germline J gene. This chain connects TRBV7-8 to TRBJ2-3; 9 bases line up with TRBD2. With 5 bases clipped from V and 6 bases from J, the junction kept 18 bases outside the gene matches. The CDR3 covers 18 residues. CDR1 and CDR2 (germline): SGHVS, FQNEAQ. CDR3 in amino acids: CASSAYLGLAGSGDTQYF. CDR3 bases read: TGTGCCAGCAGCGCCTACCTGGGTCTAGCGGGGTCAGGGGATACG.

This clone was counted ten times or more. The observed sequence ends 3 residues before the CDR3 terminus, with the missing tail filled in from the germline J gene. Other DNA sequences of this sample code for an identical CDR3. The chain has TRBV12-3 or TRBV12-4 and TRBJ2-5; 10 nucleotides match TRBD2. The CDR3 loop spans 14 amino acids. V shed 6 bases and J 5 bases; nucleotides not matched to a gene: 6. Incomplete CDR3 DNA: TGTGCCAGCAGCCCTAGCGGGAGTTCGGAGACC. Its translation is CASSPSGSSET. In full, the CDR3 reads CASSPSGSSETQYF.

This clone has a count of ten or more. The DNA read from the CDR3 is TGTGCCAGTAGTCGGGCTAGCGGGATCTACAATGAG. This sequence encodes CASSRASGIYNE. The CDR3 reads in full as CASSRASGIYNEQFF. The rearrangement uses TRBV19 and TRBJ2-1, with TRBD2 identical over 9 bases. The CDR3 end lies 3 residues beyond the end of the read and is filled in from the germline J gene. Germline V gives CDR1 LNHDA, CDR2 SQIVND (reference sequence). The CDR3 is 15 amino acids. Unmatched junction bases numbered 5, after V lost 5 bases and J lost 3 bases.

There are a few counts of this clone. Coverage ceases 3 residues before the CDR3 finishes, and the germline J gene fills in the end. The V call is TRBV20-1, the J call TRBJ2-7, with 15 bases aligning to TRBD2. J gave up 3 bases and V 6 bases, and 6 bases lay outside the gene matches. This CDR3 is built from 15 residues. Germline V lookup: CDR1 DFQATT, CDR2 SNEGSKA (reference sequence). The CDR3 loop is CSARTSGRGNYEQYF. The DNA read from the CDR3 is TGCAGTGCAAGGACTAGCGGGAGGGGGAACTACGAG.

Ten or more counts support this clone. The read halts 3 residues ahead of the CDR3 end, with the missing end drawn from the germline J gene. The rearrangement uses TRBV20-1 and TRBJ1-2; tentatively, D is TRBD1 (6 bases). Germline CDR1 reads DFQATT; CDR2 reads SNEGSKA (reference sequence). The CDR3 is 12 residues long. The CDR3 is CSSTTGSYGYTF. CDR3 bases read: TGCAGCAGTACCACAGGGAGCTATGGC.

This clone was recorded at least ten times. Read sequence stops 3 residues before the CDR3 end, and the germline J gene provides the missing end. The rearrangement joins TRBV7-9 to TRBJ2-7; D not resolved. This CDR3 is built from 13 residues. Germline V gene data show CDR1 as SEHNR and CDR2 as FQNEAQ (reference sequence). Trimming pared 1 base from V and 6 bases from J, leaving 10 bases between. CDR3 DNA (partial): TGTGCCAGCAGCTTAGATCCGTCTTTCGAG. It translates to CASSLDPSFE. The CDR3 reads in full as CASSLDPSFEQYF.

This clone was picked up many times. The read terminates 3 residues before the CDR3 end, so the remaining end is supplied by the germline J gene. The chain recombines TRBV10-1 with TRBJ2-2, with 12 positions matching TRBD2. Germline V gene lookup returns CDR1 WNHNN and CDR2 SYGVQD (reference sequence). V was clipped by 5 bases and J by 6 bases; unmatched bases: 4. The CDR3 has 15 residues. Here the CDR3 reads CASSRLAGVAGELFF. Partial CDR3 DNA: TGCGCCAGCAGTAGACTAGCGGGAGTAGCCGGGGAG.

This clone has at least ten counts. The read gets to within 3 residues of the CDR3 end, and the germline J gene fills in the rest. J is TRBJ1-1 and V is TRBV20-1; D is ambiguous. Germline CDR1 reads DFQATT; CDR2 reads SNEGSKA (reference sequence). Trimming took off 2 bases at V and 1 base at J, with 23 bases between the two ends. The CDR3 is made up of 18 amino acids. The chain's CDR3 is CSARLPRLSVRGNTEAFF. Partial CDR3 DNA: TGCAGTGCTAGACTTCCTAGGTTGTCAGTTCGCGGGAACACTGAA.

This clone showed up many times. The missing CDR3 end, 3 residues past where the read stops, is filled in from the germline J gene. V and J are TRBV18 and TRBJ2-3; 8 positions agree with TRBD2. Per germline, CDR1 KGHSH and CDR2 LQKENI. V lost 3 bases and J lost 2; bases outside the gene matches: 10. CDR3 length: 17 residues. The CDR3 sequence: CASSPLVRGGLTDTQYF. CDR3 bases read: TGTGCCAGCTCACCGTTGGTTCGGGGGGGGCTCACAGATACG.

This clone showed up many times. Read coverage stops 3 residues before the CDR3 terminus; the germline J gene supplies the remainder. The chain uses TRBV12-3 or TRBV12-4 and TRBJ2-2; no definite D call. The CDR3 runs to 14 residues. V lost 3 bases and J 7 bases, leaving 12 bases between the germline ends. CDR3 bases read: TGTGCCAGCAGTTTCCGACATTCAGGCGGGGAG. Translation gives CASSFRHSGGE. The whole CDR3 region reads CASSFRHSGGELFF.

In this sample, this clone turned up many times. The read ends 3 residues early relative to the CDR3; the germline J gene fills the gap. The chain recombines TRBV7-6 with TRBJ2-3, with 7 nucleotides matching TRBD2. Germline lookup yields CDR1 SGHVS and CDR2 FNYEAQ. Trimming cost V 5 bases and J 0 bases; bases outside gene matches: 8. The CDR3 has 16 residues. The CDR3 sequence is CASSPTSDASTDTQYF. CDR3 DNA, as far as it was read: TGTGCCAGCAGCCCAACTAGCGACGCTAGCACAGATACG.

This clone was detected many times. The CDR3 end is not reached by the read, which stops 3 residues before it; the germline J gene fills it in. The chain links TRBV7-8 to TRBJ1-5, with a possible D match to TRBD1 (5 bases). V lost 0 bases and J 2 bases, leaving 5 bases between the germline ends. This CDR3 has 14 residues. Germline-derived CDR1 and CDR2 are SGHVS and FQNEAQ. CDR3 residues: CASSLAGGNQPQHF. The sequenced part of the CDR3 DNA is TGTGCCAGCAGCTTAGCAGGGGGCAATCAGCCC.

This clone appeared many times. The sequence runs out 3 residues before the end of the CDR3; the remainder is reconstructed from the germline J gene. V and J are TRBV7-3 and TRBJ1-2, with 9 positions matching TRBD1. Looked up from germline, CDR1 is SGHTA and CDR2 is FQGTGA. J gave up 6 bases and V 1 base, and 9 bases lay outside the gene matches. This CDR3 spans 16 amino acids. The CDR3 is CASSLKGGQGSNGYTF. The sequenced CDR3 bases are TGTGCCAGCAGCTTAAAAGGGGGACAGGGCAGCAATGGC.

As concerns this clone: The junction does not match germline at one end; this may be a read error. The read terminates 3 residues ahead of where the CDR3 ends, so the germline J gene completes it. The sample has other DNA sequences that encode this CDR3 too. V gene TRBV5-1 combines with J gene TRBJ1-2; TRBD1 matches at 7 bases. The germline CDR1 and CDR2 sequences are SGHRS and YFSETQ. This CDR3 spans 13 amino acids. The CDR3: CASSMGQSYGYTF. CDR3 bases read: TGCGCCAGCAGCATGGGACAGTCCTATGGG. Together with reference TRBV5-1 and TRBJ1-2, the CDR3 gives the full variable domain: KAGVTQTPRYLIKTRGQQVTLSCSPISGHRSVSWYQQTPGQGLQFLFEYFSETQRNKGNFPGRFSGRQFSNSRSEMNVSTLELGDSALYLCASSMGQSYGYTFGSGTRLTVV.

This clone was counted many times. The missing CDR3 end, 3 residues past where the read stops, is filled in from the germline J gene. This sample includes further DNA sequences coding for the same CDR3. V gene TRBV5-1 combines with J gene TRBJ2-7; 10 bases fit TRBD1. The CDR3 sequence is 15 residues long. Per the germline V gene, CDR1 is SGHRS and CDR2 is YFSETQ. The V and J ends lost 0 bases and 5 bases, in that order; junction bases with no gene match: 5. The sequenced part of the CDR3 DNA is TGCGCCAGCAGCTTGGAGGGACAGGGGTCTGACGAG. It specifies CASSLEGQGSDE. The whole CDR3 reads CASSLEGQGSDEQYF.